This passage covers 23 T cell receptor beta chains from one sample sequenced in a study of blood T cell repertoires in COVID-19. TCRdb keeps only in-frame clones here, not all; method: immunoSEQ multiplex PCR. The sample yields around 130,000 clones, approximately 87% seen once. The sample consisted of peripheral blood. The origin of the receptors is a man between 65 and 85 years old with active COVID-19.

The rearrangement links TRBV6-4 to TRBJ1-3; D is possibly TRBD1 (6 bases). The CDR3 is 18 residues long. Germline values: CDR1 MRHNA, CDR2 SNTAGT. With 6 bases removed from V and 0 bases from J, the gap between germline ends came to 21 bases. DNA of the CDR3: TGTGCCAGCAGACCCCCGGGACACTTCCCGAGCTCTGGAAACACCATATATTTT. It yields the protein CASRPPGHFPSSGNTIYF.

The V gene is TRBV3-1 (or the pseudogene TRBV3-2), the J gene TRBJ2-3; TRBD2 matches 10 bases. Germline V gene lookup returns CDR1 LGHDT and CDR2 YNNKEL (reference sequence). With V trimmed by 5 bases and J by 0 bases, 5 bases remained unmatched. This CDR3 is 16 amino acids long. CDR3 DNA: TGTGCCAGCAGCGTCGGACTAGCGGTTAGCACAGATACGCAGTATTTT. Amino acid sequence: CASSVGLAVSTDTQYF.

The V gene is TRBV15, the J gene TRBJ2-7; 11 bases are shared with TRBD2. V trimming: 5 bases; J trimming: 4 bases; junction bases outside the gene matches: 7. Germline CDR1 and CDR2: LNHNV and YYDKDF (reference sequence). CDR3 length: 15 residues. Written as DNA, the CDR3 is TGTGCCACCAGCTGGGGGGGACTAGCGGAGTACGAGCAGTACTTC. It codes for CATSWGGLAEYEQYF.

The chain has TRBV5-1 and TRBJ2-7, with a possible D match to TRBD1 (6 bases). V was trimmed by 0 bases and J by 1 base, leaving 11 bases between them. Germline V gene lookup returns CDR1 SGHRS and CDR2 YFSETQ. CDR3 length: 15 amino acids. In DNA, the CDR3 is TGCGCCAGCAGCTTGGGGGGCGGACAGTCCTACGAGCAGTACTTC. It translates to CASSLGGGQSYEQYF.

This clone has only one observation. The same CDR3 arises from other DNA sequences in this sample as well. The V and J genes are TRBV24-1 and TRBJ2-5; 10 bases map to TRBD1. The CDR3 covers 15 residues. In germline, CDR1 is KGHDR, CDR2 SFDVKD. V shed 7 bases and J 1 base; nucleotides not matched to a gene: 5. This CDR3 reads CATSPRDRGQETQYF. CDR3 in DNA: TGTGCCACCAGCCCAAGGGACAGGGGCCAAGAGACCCAGTACTTC.

The chain carries TRBV4-3 and TRBJ2-7, with D maybe TRBD1 (5 bases). CDR1 is LGHNA and CDR2 is YSLEER in the germline V gene. This CDR3 comprises 17 residues. The V and J ends lost 0 bases and 1 base respectively, with 16 bases between them. CDR3 sequence reads: CASSQEWGQGFSYEQYF. The CDR3, as DNA: TGCGCCAGCAGCCAAGAGTGGGGCCAGGGTTTTTCCTACGAGCAGTACTTC.

The rearrangement links TRBV10-2 to TRBJ2-3; 10 nucleotides agree with TRBD1. Germline CDR1 is WSHSY and CDR2 is SAAADI. The J segment lost 4 bases and the V segment lost 8 bases, leaving 12 bases of the junction unmatched. The CDR3 is 16 residues long. The CDR3 region has the DNA TGCGCCAGCGAGGGCGGACGGACAGGGGGTTCAGATACGCAGTATTTT. Translation gives CASEGGRTGGSDTQYF.

The genes are TRBV2 and TRBJ2-3, with 7 bases aligning to TRBD2. The J segment lost 3 bases and the V segment lost 6 bases, leaving 12 bases of the junction unmatched. The CDR3 runs 16 residues. The germline V gene encodes CDR1 SNHLY and CDR2 FYNNEI. CDR3 nucleotide sequence: TGTGCCAGCAGCCTTAACCTAGCGGAGGGGACAGATACGCAGTATTTT. It yields the protein CASSLNLAEGTDTQYF.

The V call is TRBV11-2, the J call TRBJ2-7; 9 bases agree with TRBD2. The V and J ends lost 5 bases and 4 bases, in that order; junction bases with no gene match: 9. Germline CDR1 reads SGHAT; CDR2 reads FQNNGV. The CDR3 is made up of 15 amino acids. The CDR3 protein is CASSTWTSADYEQYF. The CDR3 DNA is TGTGCCAGCAGCACCTGGACTAGCGCAGATTACGAGCAGTACTTC.

The chain joins TRBV28 to TRBJ1-2; D gene uncertain. CDR1 is MDHEN, CDR2 SYDVKM, per germline. CDR3 length: 14 residues. V lost 7 bases, J lost 7 bases, and 19 bases lay in between. The CDR3 sequence: CASTLGPIWSGYTF. The CDR3 DNA reads as TGTGCCAGCACCTTAGGTCCGATTTGGAGTGGCTACACCTTC.

The chain joins TRBV7-9 to TRBJ2-7; D remains ambiguous. Germline V gives CDR1 SEHNR, CDR2 FQNEAQ (reference sequence). V lost 2 bases, J lost 0 bases, and 17 bases lay in between. The CDR3 is 17 residues long. The CDR3 DNA reads TGTGCCAGCAGCTTATCATCCTGGGCCATAACCTCCTACGAGCAGTACTTC. This encodes CASSLSSWAITSYEQYF.

The chain couples TRBV18 to TRBJ1-1; 12 bases map to TRBD1. The V segment lost 3 bases and the J segment 5 bases; nucleotides outside the gene matches: 10. Germline loops: CDR1 KGHSH, CDR2 LQKENI. The CDR3 extends over 17 amino acids. The DNA of the CDR3 is TGTGCCAGCTCACCGGTCCCGGGACAGGGGGCGGGGACTGAAGCTTTCTTT. Translated, it gives CASSPVPGQGAGTEAFF.

The rearrangement links TRBV30 to TRBJ1-3; the match to TRBD1 covers 7 bases. The J segment lost 0 bases and the V segment lost 3 bases, leaving 5 bases of the junction unmatched. Germline V CDR1 and CDR2: GTSNPN, SVGIG (reference sequence). The CDR3 has 15 amino acids. CDR3 loop: CAWSPRGISGNTIYF. The DNA of the CDR3 is TGTGCCTGGAGCCCCAGGGGGATCTCTGGAAACACCATATATTTT. The full variable domain, with the rest looked up from reference TRBV30 and TRBJ1-3, is SQTIHQWPATLVQPVGSPLSLECTVEGTSNPNLYWYRQAAGRGLQLLFYSVGIGQISSEVPQNLSASRPQDRQFILSSKKLLLSDSGFYLCAWSPRGISGNTIYFGEGSWLTVV.

This rearrangement joins TRBV2 to TRBJ1-5; 10 positions match TRBD1. The CDR3 loop spans 13 amino acids. The germline CDR1 and CDR2 sequences are SNHLY and FYNNEI. After removal of 10 bases from V and 4 bases from J, the junction contained 4 bases not matched to a gene. CDR3 coding DNA: TGTGCCACCAAGGGACAGGGGAATCAGCCCCAGCATTTT. Translating it yields CATKGQGNQPQHF.

Of note for this clone: At the DNA level, this CDR3 is encoded by other sequences in the same sample as well. The chain combines TRBV28 with TRBJ2-1; 8 nucleotides match TRBD2. Trimming took 11 bases from V and 6 from J; bases not matched to a gene: 12. Per the germline V gene, CDR1 is MDHEN and CDR2 is SYDVKM. The CDR3 is 14 residues long. CDR3: CASRAGLAGNEQFF. As DNA, the CDR3 is TGTGCCTCAAGGGCGGGGCTAGCGGGCAATGAGCAGTTCTTC.

The chain combines TRBV7-9 with TRBJ2-1; 10 bases align to TRBD1. CDR3 length: 14 amino acids. The J segment lost 6 bases and the V segment lost 7 bases, leaving 6 bases of the junction unmatched. CDR1 and CDR2 from the germline V gene are SEHNR and FQNEAQ (reference sequence). CDR3 sequence (DNA): TGTGCCAGCACTATCCGGACAGGGGGCAATGAGCAGTTCTTC. Residues: CASTIRTGGNEQFF.

V usage is TRBV18 and J usage is TRBJ2-3, with TRBD2 matching over 10 bases. Looked up from germline, CDR1 is KGHSH and CDR2 is LQKENI. The CDR3 covers 14 residues. V was clipped by 2 bases and J by 5 bases; unmatched bases: 1. Written as DNA, the CDR3 is TGTGCCAGCTCACCAGGGACTAGCGTAGATACGCAGTATTTT. It specifies CASSPGTSVDTQYF.

The genes are TRBV15 and TRBJ2-7, with D unclear. The CDR3 consists of 16 residues. V was shortened by 7 bases and J by 0 bases, with 19 bases between the two germline ends. CDR1 and CDR2 (germline): LNHNV, YYDKDF (reference sequence). CDR3 loop: CATKPAVTSLSYEQYF. CDR3 DNA: TGTGCCACCAAACCGGCGGTAACCTCTCTCTCCTACGAGCAGTACTTC.

The chain uses TRBV6-1 and TRBJ2-7; TRBD2 matches 8 bases. Germline loops: CDR1 MNHNS, CDR2 SASEGT. With 0 bases clipped from V and 2 bases from J, the junction kept 6 bases outside the gene matches. The CDR3 loop spans 16 amino acids. This chain's CDR3 is CASSEALLAGPYEQYF. The CDR3 DNA sequence: TGTGCCAGCAGTGAAGCGCTGTTAGCGGGGCCCTACGAGCAGTACTTC.

The CDR3 reads CASSLILGGTVTEAFF. The DNA for the CDR3 is TGTGCCAGCAGTTTGATCCTAGGAGGGACAGTCACTGAAGCTTTCTTT. This sequence joins TRBV28 and TRBJ1-1, with 7 positions matching TRBD1. The CDR3 contains 16 residues. CDR1 and CDR2 (germline): MDHEN, SYDVKM. V trimming: 3 bases; J trimming: 4 bases; junction bases outside the gene matches: 11.

The chain is built from TRBV27 and TRBJ2-2; 8 nucleotides align to TRBD1. The V gene's germline CDR1 is MNHEY and CDR2 SMNVEV (reference sequence). V lost 7 bases to trimming and J lost 5 bases; unmatched junction nucleotides: 15. CDR3 length equals 17 residues. DNA for the CDR3: TGTGCCAGCAAACCATTGGGGACAGGTTGGATTACCGGGGAGCTGTTTTTT. Residues: CASKPLGTGWITGELFF.

The chain is built from TRBV28 and TRBJ2-2; 13 nucleotides agree with TRBD2. Germline trimming cut 5 bases from V and 3 bases from J; bases unmatched to any gene: 15. Germline CDR1 is MDHEN and CDR2 is SYDVKM. The CDR3 sequence is 20 residues long. The chain's CDR3 is CASSPSHGLAGVIDTGELFF. As DNA, the CDR3 is TGTGCCAGCAGTCCCTCGCATGGACTAGCGGGAGTAATAGACACCGGGGAGCTGTTTTTT.

J is TRBJ2-1 and V is TRBV7-9, with 7 positions matching TRBD2. Germline V gene data show CDR1 as SEHNR and CDR2 as FQNEAQ (reference sequence). This CDR3 has 15 amino acids. Trimming cost V 8 bases and J 6 bases; bases outside gene matches: 13. CDR3 nucleotides: TGTGCCAGCGCCATGCCGGGCTGGGAGGGCAATGAGCAGTTCTTC. Amino acids: CASAMPGWEGNEQFF.